The 23 T cell receptor beta chains reported below all come from one sample, sequenced in a study of T cell repertoires in cytomegalovirus infection. TCRdb reanalysed the reads using MiXCR and keeps one entry per CDR3 protein. Of approximately 550,000 distinct CDR3 sequences listed, 15% to 20% were seen once; the top ten hold 20% to 30%. Material: CD8+ T cells from PBMCs. These receptors were collected from a human donor in good health (CMV status not recorded). Some clones in this sample may be carry-over from other donors' samples.

This clonotype was detected many times. The chain employs TRBV12-5 and TRBJ2-7; 7 nucleotides line up with TRBD1. CDR3 size: 16 residues. Germline loops: CDR1 LGHNT, CDR2 FRNRAP. V lost 7 bases to trimming and J lost 0 bases; unmatched junction nucleotides: 12. CDR3 residues: CASDRTGTASSYEQYF. DNA for the CDR3: TGTGCTAGTGACCGGACCGGGACAGCGAGCTCCTACGAGCAGTACTTC.

Regarding this clonotype: At one end the junction does not follow the germline gene, possibly because of a read error. The CDR3 sequence: CASSLGADYTNSPIHF. The CDR3 nucleotides read TGTGCCAGCAGCTTAGGAGCGGATTATACTAATTCACCCATCCACTTT. The J gene is TRBJ1-6, the V gene TRBV7-6; D is undetermined. Germline V gene sequence: CDR1 SGHVS, CDR2 FNYEAQ. The CDR3 totals 16 residues. Variable domain in full (rest from reference TRBV7-6 and TRBJ1-6): GAGVSQSPRYKVTKRGQDVALRCDPISGHVSLYWYRQALGQGPEFLTYFNYEAQQDKSGLPNDRFSAERPEGSISTLTIQRTEQRDSAMYRCASSLGADYTNSPIHFGNGTRLTVT.

The table lists this clonotype with many counts. The DNA of the CDR3 is TGTGCCAGCAGCACCCGGACCAAACGGGGTGAAAAACTGTTTTTT. Its translation is CASSTRTKRGEKLFF. The J gene is TRBJ1-4, the V gene TRBV7-8; the D is unclear. V was shortened by 5 bases and J by 7 bases, with 17 bases between the two germline ends. The CDR3 is 15 residues long. CDR1 and CDR2 from the germline V gene are SGHVS and FQNEAQ.

This clonotype was counted ten times or more. This chain links TRBV7-6 with TRBJ2-6; D not certain. The V end lost 5 bases, the J end lost 4 bases, and 9 bases lay between the germline ends. CDR3 size: 14 residues. Germline V gene lookup returns CDR1 SGHVS and CDR2 FNYEAQ. The DNA for the CDR3 is TGTGCCAGCAGCGCCGGAAGAGGGGCCAACGTCCTGACTTTC. This translates into CASSAGRGANVLTF.

This clonotype has more than one count but fewer than ten. The rearrangement links TRBV27 to TRBJ2-2; 12 positions agree with TRBD1. The CDR3 spans 16 residues. Trimming at V came to 5 bases and at J to 2 bases, leaving 3 bases not matched to a gene. Germline V CDR1 and CDR2: MNHEY, SMNVEV (reference sequence). CDR3 coding DNA: TGTGCCAGCAGTGGGGGGACAGGGGGCAACACCGGGGAGCTGTTTTTT. This gives the protein CASSGGTGGNTGELFF.

V is TRBV28 and J is TRBJ2-6, with D possibly being TRBD2 (5 bases). V was clipped by 3 bases and J by 11 bases, with 11 bases between them. Germline V gene sequence: CDR1 MDHEN, CDR2 SYDVKM. The CDR3 length is 13 residues. CDR3 amino acids: CASSFGSGDVLTF. CDR3 DNA sequence: TGTGCCAGCAGTTTTGGGAGTGGGGACGTCCTGACTTTC.

This clonotype was observed at least ten times. V and J are TRBV7-2 and TRBJ2-2, with D unclear. The CDR3 consists of 16 residues. The germline V gene has CDR1 SGHTA and CDR2 FQGNSA. The V and J ends lost 1 base and 4 bases respectively, with 13 bases between them. In DNA form, the CDR3 reads TGTGCCAGCAGCTTAGAGGCAAGTTCACCCACCGGGGAGCTGTTTTTT. It specifies CASSLEASSPTGELFF.

This clonotype was detected ten times or more. The chain recombines TRBV7-8 with TRBJ2-1, with 11 nucleotides matching TRBD2. Germline values: CDR1 SGHVS, CDR2 FQNEAQ. The CDR3 runs 15 residues. Trimming removed 5 bases from V and 6 bases from J; junction bases left unmatched: 6. The CDR3 is CASSPPSGRFNEQFF. The CDR3, as DNA: TGTGCCAGCAGCCCACCTAGCGGGAGGTTCAATGAGCAGTTCTTC.

This clonotype was recorded many times. J is TRBJ1-3 and V is TRBV7-9; possible D gene TRBD1, 5 bases. The CDR3 sequence is 17 residues long. V gave up 5 bases and J gave up 1 base, with 18 bases separating them. Looked up from germline, CDR1 is SEHNR and CDR2 is FQNEAQ (reference sequence). CDR3 nucleotide sequence: TGTGCCAGCAGCCTGCCCCGGGGACGAAGGTCTGGAAACACCATATATTTT. It encodes CASSLPRGRRSGNTIYF.

This clonotype was observed a handful of times. The chain combines TRBV7-9 with TRBJ1-3; 9 bases are shared with TRBD1. Germline CDR1 reads SEHNR; CDR2 reads FQNEAQ (reference sequence). The CDR3 totals 16 residues. Unmatched junction bases numbered 5, after V lost 5 bases and J lost 0 bases. For the CDR3, the DNA is TGTGCCAGCAGCATGGGACAGGGCCCCTCTGGAAACACCATATATTTT. This translates into CASSMGQGPSGNTIYF.

This clonotype occurred many times. The rearrangement joins TRBV12-3 or TRBV12-4 to TRBJ2-1; 10 bases are a match to TRBD1. With V trimmed by 7 bases and J by 14 bases, 20 bases remained unmatched. The CDR3 spans 16 residues. The CDR3 loop reads CASTPRADRGLWREFF. DNA of the CDR3: TGTGCCAGCACCCCCCGAGCCGACAGGGGGCTCTGGAGGGAGTTCTTC.

This clonotype was found many times. This sequence joins TRBV27 and TRBJ2-7; a possible D gene is TRBD1 (6 bases). V gave up 6 bases and J gave up 0 bases, with 15 bases separating them. The CDR3 contains 15 residues. Germline-derived CDR1 and CDR2 are MNHEY and SMNVEV (reference sequence). The CDR3 region is CASSITRDTSYEQYF. CDR3 sequence (DNA): TGTGCCAGCAGCATAACCCGGGACACCTCCTACGAGCAGTACTTC.

This clonotype came up a few times. The chain carries TRBV27 and TRBJ1-5, with no clear D. Germline lookup yields CDR1 MNHEY and CDR2 SMNVEV (reference sequence). Trimming cost V 5 bases and J 5 bases, with 10 bases left between them. CDR3 length: 13 residues. The CDR3 sequence: CASSPKEYQPQHF. Written as DNA, the CDR3 is TGTGCCAGCAGTCCAAAAGAGTATCAGCCCCAGCATTTT.

Of note for this clonotype: A much larger clone sits a single nucleotide away, making a read error possible. V and J are TRBV4-1 and TRBJ2-7, with TRBD2 matching over 7 bases. CDR1 is MGHRA and CDR2 is YSYEKL in the germline V gene. This CDR3 is built from 15 residues. The CDR3 loop reads CVSSQEWMGGYEQYF. The CDR3, as DNA: TGTGTCAGCAGCCAAGAATGGATGGGGGGGTACGAGCAGTACTTC.

This clonotype was picked up many times. CDR3 amino acids: CASILGGFGTEAFF. CDR3 DNA sequence: TGTGCCAGCATCCTCGGGGGTTTTGGGACTGAAGCTTTCTTT. The rearrangement uses TRBV12-3 or TRBV12-4 and TRBJ1-1; D perhaps matches TRBD1 (5 bases). The CDR3 consists of 14 residues. V was shortened by 7 bases and J by 5 bases, with 17 bases between the two germline ends.

This clonotype was seen more than once but under ten times. This chain uses TRBV19 with TRBJ1-1; no definite D call. CDR1 LNHDA and CDR2 SQIVND come from the germline V gene (reference sequence). The CDR3 consists of 13 residues. V lost 5 bases, J lost 5 bases, and 12 bases lay in between. The CDR3 spells CASSLSWDTEAFF. CDR3 nucleotides: TGTGCCAGTAGTCTCAGTTGGGATACTGAAGCTTTCTTT.

V and J are TRBV6-1 and TRBJ2-1; possible D gene TRBD1, 5 bases. Germline-derived CDR1 and CDR2 are MNHNS and SASEGT. The CDR3 is 16 residues long. Trimming took 7 bases from V and 4 from J, leaving 20 bases between them. The DNA of the CDR3 is TGTGCCAGCAACGCCCTGAGTATTGACAGATACAATGAGCAGTTCTTC. It specifies CASNALSIDRYNEQFF.

The V gene is TRBV20-1, the J gene TRBJ2-5; 9 bases fit TRBD1. In germline, CDR1 is DFQATT, CDR2 SNEGSKA (reference sequence). The V and J ends lost 3 bases and 5 bases, in that order; junction bases with no gene match: 13. CDR3 length equals 16 residues. As DNA, the CDR3 is TGCAGTGCTAGGAGATATTACAGGGGGCTCCGGGAGACCCAGTACTTC. Translating it yields CSARRYYRGLRETQYF.

This clonotype has more than one count but fewer than ten. The chain employs TRBV19 and TRBJ2-2; 12 bases line up with TRBD1. The CDR3 loop spans 14 amino acids. V gave up 10 bases and J gave up 6 bases; unmatched junction bases: 6. CDR1 is LNHDA and CDR2 is SQIVND in the germline V gene (reference sequence). The DNA for the CDR3 is TGTGCCACTCGGGACAGGGGGCTCGCCGGGGAGCTGTTTTTT. The encoded protein is CATRDRGLAGELFF.

V and J are TRBV3-1 and TRBJ2-3; no clear D. V was pared by 3 bases and J by 2 bases, with 3 bases between. Germline values: CDR1 LGHDT, CDR2 YNNKEL (reference sequence). The CDR3 consists of 12 residues. This chain's CDR3 is CASSHTTDTQYF. The CDR3 bases are TGTGCCAGCAGCCACACCACAGATACGCAGTATTTT.

This rearrangement joins TRBV2 to TRBJ2-7; 8 positions agree with TRBD2. V lost 4 bases and J lost 2; bases outside the gene matches: 10. Germline lookup yields CDR1 SNHLY and CDR2 FYNNEI. This CDR3 has 16 residues. As DNA, the CDR3 is TGTGCCAGCAGTGTAGGGCCAGTGGGACTAGCCTACGAGCAGTACTTC. This encodes CASSVGPVGLAYEQYF.

The sample holds many counts of this clonotype. The chain couples TRBV28 to TRBJ2-1, with TRBD2 identical over 9 bases. The CDR3 extends over 18 amino acids. J gave up 8 bases and V 4 bases, and 18 bases lay outside the gene matches. CDR1 and CDR2 from the germline V gene are MDHEN and SYDVKM. CDR3: CASSSPMTGALAGHEQFF. The CDR3, as DNA: TGTGCCAGCAGTTCCCCTATGACAGGAGCTCTAGCGGGACATGAGCAGTTCTTC.

With regard to this clonotype: One end of the junction fails to match germline, which may point to a read error. The chain is built from TRBV24-1 and TRBJ2-1; 10 positions match TRBD2. Germline V lookup: CDR1 KGHDR, CDR2 SFDVKD. The CDR3 totals 21 residues. Here the CDR3 reads CATSGLQGAVTSSGSSNEQFF. CDR3 coding DNA: TGTGCCACCAGTGGTTTGCAAGGGGCGGTTACCTCTAGCGGGAGTTCCAATGAGCAGTTCTTC.